The following is a T cell receptor (beta chain) sequence with its context. This entry belongs to a study of blood T cell repertoires in COVID-19. Study-wide context: From the United States, Italy and Spain came samples of acute and convalescent COVID-19. Sources were T cells, B-cell-depleted T cells, or PBMCs; the material itself was cDNA or gDNA.

In the original workflow: Estimation of nucleated cell counts relied on the amplification of reference gene primers. The method was immunoSEQ multiplex PCR; TCRdb's version includes in-frame clones alone and lacks a portion of them. Clone size and the V and J calls come from that table; the DNA yielded D and trimming. The repertoire has hundreds of thousands of clones, approximately 90% of them found once; the top ten carry approximately 3.3%. CDR3 length: 13 residues. V was clipped by 6 bases and J by 5 bases; unmatched bases: 5. The sample was peripheral blood. The sequence came from a man between 18 and 35 years old with active or convalescent COVID-19. The chain has TRBV12-3 or TRBV12-4 and TRBJ2-5, with 8 bases lining up with TRBD1. The CDR3 loop reads CASSETGVETQYF. The CDR3 DNA reads as TGTGCCAGCAGCGAGACAGGGGTTGAGACCCAGTACTTC.